The clone carrying this TCR beta chain was seen just once. Its antigen remains unknown. Tissue from the graft was processed to free its intraepithelial and lamina propria lymphocytes. The data were obtained in a study of graft-versus-host responses after intestinal transplantation. Study background: Each recipient received anti-thymocyte globulin induction, then tacrolimus and steroids for approximately three years.

From germline, CDR1 is SGHDN and CDR2 FVKESK. This CDR3 has 15 amino acids. Trimming shortened V by 7 bases and J by 9 bases, and 22 bases separated the two germline ends. Data came from immunoSEQ multiplex PCR; TCRdb stores just in-frame clones and leaves some out. The data show 60,000 to 65,000 clones, 89% seen once. Study-level findings and limits: Early post-transplant falls in HvG clones accompanied the peak levels of circulating GvH clones. Graft-versus-host to host-versus-graft clonal ratios in allografts were high in patients with graft-donor T cell macrochimerism. Recipient marrow contained GvH clones, some of which appeared first in ileum or blood.

The receptor was derived from a human patient who received an intestinal transplant, so some T cells may come from the graft donor. Sequenced here: ileum tissue, sampled less than 400 days after transplant. The J gene is TRBJ1-5, the V gene TRBV14; D uncertain. In DNA, the CDR3 is TGTGCCAGCAACCGCCTCCGGGCTGGGGTAAGGCCCCAGCATTTT. The encoded protein is CASNRLRAGVRPQHF.